This T cell receptor (beta chain) emerged from a study of vaccination effects on CD4 cells after COVID-19. Study-wide findings and caveats: Late after vaccination, infection- and vaccine-induced clones showed marked clonal contraction.

ViraFEST expansion of antigen-specific CD4+ T cells with viral peptide pools preceded sequencing. At the end of more than 8 days of culture, CD4+ T cells were isolated. All study participants received two doses of BNT162b2 or mRNA-1273 vaccine. In the vaccine recipients, nucleocapsid antibodies were negative and there was no prior SARS-CoV-2 infection. At days 3 and 7, half of the medium was exchanged for IL-2 medium. The count of this clone is one. Its antigen is currently unknown. Only in-frame clones appear in the TCRdb table, and some are missing; sequencing was by immunoSEQ multiplex PCR. The top ten hold 8% to 9% of the sample, which has 25,000 to 40,000 clones, roughly 60% seen once. The CDR3 sequence is 13 residues long. Between the trimmed V and J ends, which lost 3 bases and 8 bases, there was a span of 13 bases. Germline values: CDR1 KGHSH, CDR2 LQKENI.

The sequencing here drew on CD4+ T cells from PBMCs cultured with SARS-CoV-2 spike peptides, taken after COVID-19 vaccination. This receptor was identified in a human donor who received a COVID-19 vaccine. The gene calls are TRBV18 and TRBJ1-2; tentative D call: TRBD1 (5 bases). The CDR3 is CASSPPGRDGYTF. CDR3 in DNA: TGTGCCAGCTCACCCCCAGGGAGGGACGGCTACACCTTC. Supplemented by reference TRBV18 and TRBJ1-2, the full variable domain reads NAGVMQNPRHLVRRRGQEARLRCSPMKGHSHVYWYRQLPEEGLKFMVYLQKENIIDESGMPKERFSAEFPKEGPSILRIQQVVRGDSAAYFCASSPPGRDGYTFGSGTRLTVV.